The clone carrying this T cell receptor beta chain appeared a single time. The CDR3 covers 14 residues. Trimming cost V 5 bases and J 8 bases, with 15 bases left between them. The V gene's germline CDR1 is SNHLY and CDR2 FYNNEI. Assay used: immunoSEQ multiplex PCR; TCRdb lists only in-frame clones, some missing. Of a few million clones listed, approximately 90% were seen once; the top ten hold 0.14%. This sample stems from a study of shared clonotypes between healthy human individuals. The clonotype was recovered from a man between 18 and 35 years old in good health. The chain uses TRBV2 and TRBJ1-4; no firm D call. The source material was naive CD4+ T cells sorted from blood. The sample's subset: CD45RA+ positively selected. The CDR3 reads CASSPSVLGEKLFF. CDR3 sequence (DNA): TGTGCCAGCAGTCCCTCAGTCTTAGGGGAAAAACTGTTTTTT.